This paragraph covers one T cell receptor beta chain sequence. The entry originates in a study of blood T cell repertoires in COVID-19. Authors' processing steps: For nucleated cells, counts were estimated from reference gene primer amplification. Generated by immunoSEQ multiplex PCR, the TCRdb table keeps only in-frame clones and is missing some. The V and J calls and clone size were taken over from that table, and D and trimming were inferred from the DNA. This table has 200,000 to 300,000 clones, around three quarters appearing once. The CDR3 is 14 residues long. CDR1 is SGHKS, CDR2 YYEKEE, per germline (reference sequence). V trimming: 1 base; J trimming: 11 bases; junction bases outside the gene matches: 7.

The rearrangement joins TRBV5-5 to TRBJ1-4; TRBD1 agrees at 8 bases. What was sequenced was peripheral blood. This receptor was taken from an elderly woman with acute or convalescent COVID-19. This CDR3 reads CASSLSQGAAKLFF. The CDR3 DNA reads TGTGCCAGCAGCTTGTCGCAGGGGGCGGCTAAACTGTTTTTT.